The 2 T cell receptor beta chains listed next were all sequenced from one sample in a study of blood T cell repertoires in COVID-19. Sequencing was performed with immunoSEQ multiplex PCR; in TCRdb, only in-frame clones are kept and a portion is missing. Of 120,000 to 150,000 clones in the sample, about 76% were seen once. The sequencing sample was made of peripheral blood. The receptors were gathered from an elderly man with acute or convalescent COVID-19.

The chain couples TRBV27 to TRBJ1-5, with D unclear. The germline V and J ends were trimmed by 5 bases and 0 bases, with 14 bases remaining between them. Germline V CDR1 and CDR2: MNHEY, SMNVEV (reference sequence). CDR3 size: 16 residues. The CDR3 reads CASSPNRRNSNQPQHF. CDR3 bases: TGTGCCAGCAGTCCCAACCGCAGAAATAGCAATCAGCCCCAGCATTTT.

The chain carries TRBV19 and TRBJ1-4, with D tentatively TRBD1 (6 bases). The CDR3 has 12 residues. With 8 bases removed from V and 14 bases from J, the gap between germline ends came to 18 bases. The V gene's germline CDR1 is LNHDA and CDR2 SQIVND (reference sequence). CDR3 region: CASGPRGTQLFF. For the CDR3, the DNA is TGTGCCAGTGGCCCTCGAGGGACACAGCTGTTTTTT.